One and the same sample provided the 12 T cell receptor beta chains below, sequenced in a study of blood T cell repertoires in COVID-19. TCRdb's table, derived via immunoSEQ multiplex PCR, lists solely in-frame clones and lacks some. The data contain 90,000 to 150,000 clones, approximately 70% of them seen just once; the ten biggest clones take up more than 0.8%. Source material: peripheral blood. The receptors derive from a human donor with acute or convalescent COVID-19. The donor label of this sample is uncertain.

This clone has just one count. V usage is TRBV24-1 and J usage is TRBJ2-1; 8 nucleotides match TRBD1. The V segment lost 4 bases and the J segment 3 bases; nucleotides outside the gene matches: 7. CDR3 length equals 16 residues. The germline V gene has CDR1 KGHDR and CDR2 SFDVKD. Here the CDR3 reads CATSDPRTGRYNEQFF. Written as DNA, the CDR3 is TGTGCCACCAGTGACCCACGGACAGGGCGCTACAATGAGCAGTTCTTC.

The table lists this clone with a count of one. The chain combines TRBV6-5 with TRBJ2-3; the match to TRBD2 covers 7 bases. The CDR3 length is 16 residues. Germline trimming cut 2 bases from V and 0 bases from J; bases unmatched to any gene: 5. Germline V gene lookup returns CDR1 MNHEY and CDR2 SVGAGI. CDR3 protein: CASSYLSGFSTDTQYF. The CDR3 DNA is TGTGCCAGCAGTTACCTTAGCGGGTTTAGCACAGATACGCAGTATTTT.

The DNA of the CDR3 is TGTGCCAGCAGCCCCCGGGGGGACCCAAACACCATATATTTT. This codes for CASSPRGDPNTIYF. The chain has TRBV9 and TRBJ1-3, with D tentatively TRBD1 (5 bases). The CDR3 has 14 amino acids. Trimming pared 4 bases from V and 6 bases from J, leaving 14 bases between. CDR1 and CDR2 from the germline V gene are SGDLS and YYNGEE.

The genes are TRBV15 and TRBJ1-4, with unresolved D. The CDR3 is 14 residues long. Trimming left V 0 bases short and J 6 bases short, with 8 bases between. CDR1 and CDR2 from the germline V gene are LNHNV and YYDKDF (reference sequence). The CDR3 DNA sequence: TGTGCCACCAGCAGAGATCTGGCGGATGAAAAACTGTTTTTT. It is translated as CATSRDLADEKLFF.

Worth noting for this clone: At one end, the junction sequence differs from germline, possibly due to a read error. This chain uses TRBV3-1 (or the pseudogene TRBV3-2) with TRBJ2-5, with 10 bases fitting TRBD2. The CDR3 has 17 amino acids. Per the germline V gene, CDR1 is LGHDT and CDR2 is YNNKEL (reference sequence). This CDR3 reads CASSQVPLAGVQGTQYF. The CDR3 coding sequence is TGTGCCAGCAGCCAAGTCCCCCTAGCGGGGGTCCAAGGGACCCAGTACTTC.

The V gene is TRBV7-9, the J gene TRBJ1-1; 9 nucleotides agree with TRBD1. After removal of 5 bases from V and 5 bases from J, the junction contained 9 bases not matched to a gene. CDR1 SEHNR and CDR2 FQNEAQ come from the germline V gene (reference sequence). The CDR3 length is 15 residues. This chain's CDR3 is CASSPQQGARTEAFF. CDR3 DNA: TGTGCCAGCAGCCCACAACAGGGGGCGAGAACTGAAGCTTTCTTT.

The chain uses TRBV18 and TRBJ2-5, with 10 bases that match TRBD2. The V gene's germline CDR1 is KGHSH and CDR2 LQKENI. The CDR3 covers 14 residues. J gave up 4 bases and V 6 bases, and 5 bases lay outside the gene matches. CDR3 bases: TGTGCCAGCTCGCGGAGCGGGGGGGCAGAGACCCAGTACTTC. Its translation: CASSRSGGAETQYF.

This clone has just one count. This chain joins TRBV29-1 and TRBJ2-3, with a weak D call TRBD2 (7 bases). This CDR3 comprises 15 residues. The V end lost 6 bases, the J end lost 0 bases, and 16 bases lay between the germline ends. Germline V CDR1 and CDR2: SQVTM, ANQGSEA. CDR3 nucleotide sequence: TGCAGCGTCGAGAGGGGGGGTTCTAGCACAGATACGCAGTATTTT. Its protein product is CSVERGGSSTDTQYF.

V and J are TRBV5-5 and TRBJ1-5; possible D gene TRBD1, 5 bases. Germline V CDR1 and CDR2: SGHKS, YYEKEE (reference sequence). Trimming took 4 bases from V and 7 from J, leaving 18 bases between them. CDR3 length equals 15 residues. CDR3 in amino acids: CASSPVPGGGQPQHF. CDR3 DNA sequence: TGTGCCAGCAGCCCCGTTCCGGGGGGGGGACAGCCCCAGCATTTT.

This CDR3 reads CASSQYNTNEQFF. CDR3 bases: TGTGCCAGCAGTCAATACAACACCAATGAGCAGTTCTTC. The V gene is TRBV27, the J gene TRBJ2-1; D is undetermined. Between the trimmed V and J ends, which lost 5 bases and 6 bases, there was a span of 11 bases. This CDR3 has 13 residues. Looked up from germline, CDR1 is MNHEY and CDR2 is SMNVEV (reference sequence).

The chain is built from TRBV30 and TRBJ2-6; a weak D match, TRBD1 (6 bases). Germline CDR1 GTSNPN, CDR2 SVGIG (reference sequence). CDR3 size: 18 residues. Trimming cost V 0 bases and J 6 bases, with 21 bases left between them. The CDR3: CAWSVHLDSTSEANVLTF. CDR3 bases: TGTGCCTGGAGTGTACATCTGGACAGCACCTCGGAGGCCAACGTCCTGACTTTC.

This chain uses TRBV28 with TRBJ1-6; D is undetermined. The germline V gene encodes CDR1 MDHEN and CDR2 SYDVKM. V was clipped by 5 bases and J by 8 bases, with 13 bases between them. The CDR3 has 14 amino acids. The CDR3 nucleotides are TGTGCCAGCAGTGGGAGGGAATTACATTCACCCCTCCACTTT. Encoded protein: CASSGRELHSPLHF.